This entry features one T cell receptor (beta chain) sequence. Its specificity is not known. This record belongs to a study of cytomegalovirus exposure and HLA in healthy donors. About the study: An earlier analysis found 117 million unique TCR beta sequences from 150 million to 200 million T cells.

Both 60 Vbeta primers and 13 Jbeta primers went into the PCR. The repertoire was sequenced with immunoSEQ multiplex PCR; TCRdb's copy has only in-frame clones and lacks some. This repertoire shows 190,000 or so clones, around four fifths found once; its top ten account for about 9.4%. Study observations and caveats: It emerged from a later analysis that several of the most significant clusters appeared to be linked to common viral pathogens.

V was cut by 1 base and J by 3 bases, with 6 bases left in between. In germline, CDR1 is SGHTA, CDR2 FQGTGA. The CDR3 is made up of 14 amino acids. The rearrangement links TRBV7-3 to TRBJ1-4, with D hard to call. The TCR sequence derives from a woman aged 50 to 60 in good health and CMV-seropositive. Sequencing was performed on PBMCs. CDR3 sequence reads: CASSLSGANEKLFF. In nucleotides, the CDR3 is TGTGCCAGCAGCTTAAGCGGGGCTAATGAAAAACTGTTTTTT.